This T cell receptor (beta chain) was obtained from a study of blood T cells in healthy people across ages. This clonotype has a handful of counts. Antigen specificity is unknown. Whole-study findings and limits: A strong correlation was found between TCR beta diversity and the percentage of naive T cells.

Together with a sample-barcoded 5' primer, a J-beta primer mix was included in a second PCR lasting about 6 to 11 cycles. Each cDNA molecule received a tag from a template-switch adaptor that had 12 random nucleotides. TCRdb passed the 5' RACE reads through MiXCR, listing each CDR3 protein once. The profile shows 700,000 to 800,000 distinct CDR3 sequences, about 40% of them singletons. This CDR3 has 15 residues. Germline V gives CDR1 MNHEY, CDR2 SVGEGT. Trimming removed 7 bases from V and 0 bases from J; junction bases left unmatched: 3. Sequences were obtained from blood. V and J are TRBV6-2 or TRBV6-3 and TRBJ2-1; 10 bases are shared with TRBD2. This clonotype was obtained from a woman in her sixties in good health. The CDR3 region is CASKREGRSYNEQFF. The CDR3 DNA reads TGTGCCAGCAAGCGGGAGGGCCGCTCCTACAATGAGCAGTTCTTC.